This TCR beta chain was captured in a study of blood T cell repertoires in COVID-19. Study-level information: Material from acute and convalescent COVID-19 was sourced from the United States, Italy and Spain. T cells, B-cell-depleted T cells, or PBMCs provided the cDNA or gDNA that served as material.

This clone is a singleton in its sample. The CDR3 spans 14 residues. CDR1 and CDR2 (germline): SGHRS, YFSETQ. V trimming: 4 bases; J trimming: 4 bases; junction bases outside the gene matches: 5. Per the authors' pipeline: Estimation of nucleated cell counts relied on the amplification of reference gene primers. Generated by immunoSEQ multiplex PCR, the TCRdb table keeps only in-frame clones and is missing some. Clone size and the V and J calls come from that table; the DNA yielded D and trimming. There are over 100,000 clones in the sample; approximately 86% occur only once, and 3.5% to 5.5% lies in the top ten.

The chain carries TRBV5-1 and TRBJ1-2, with 9 bases lining up with TRBD1. This receptor was identified in a man aged 35 to 55 with acute or convalescent COVID-19. Specimen: peripheral blood. The CDR3 coding sequence is TGCGCCAGCAGCAGGGGACAGGGTGCCTATGGCTACACCTTC. This encodes CASSRGQGAYGYTF.